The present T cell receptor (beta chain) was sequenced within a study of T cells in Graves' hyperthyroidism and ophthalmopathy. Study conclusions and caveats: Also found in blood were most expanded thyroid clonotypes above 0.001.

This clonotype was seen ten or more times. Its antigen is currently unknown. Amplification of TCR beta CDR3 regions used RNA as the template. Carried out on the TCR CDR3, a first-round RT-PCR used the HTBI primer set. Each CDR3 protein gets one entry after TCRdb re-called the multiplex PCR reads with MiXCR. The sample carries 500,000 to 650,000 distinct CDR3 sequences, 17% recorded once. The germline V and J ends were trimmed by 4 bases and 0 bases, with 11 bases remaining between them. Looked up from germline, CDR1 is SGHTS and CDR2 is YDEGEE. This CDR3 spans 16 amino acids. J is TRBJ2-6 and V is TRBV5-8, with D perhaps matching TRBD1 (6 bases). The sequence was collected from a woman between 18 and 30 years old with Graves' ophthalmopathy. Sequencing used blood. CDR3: CASSITGSSGANVLTF. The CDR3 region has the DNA TGTGCCAGCAGCATTACAGGGAGCTCTGGGGCCAACGTCCTGACTTTC.